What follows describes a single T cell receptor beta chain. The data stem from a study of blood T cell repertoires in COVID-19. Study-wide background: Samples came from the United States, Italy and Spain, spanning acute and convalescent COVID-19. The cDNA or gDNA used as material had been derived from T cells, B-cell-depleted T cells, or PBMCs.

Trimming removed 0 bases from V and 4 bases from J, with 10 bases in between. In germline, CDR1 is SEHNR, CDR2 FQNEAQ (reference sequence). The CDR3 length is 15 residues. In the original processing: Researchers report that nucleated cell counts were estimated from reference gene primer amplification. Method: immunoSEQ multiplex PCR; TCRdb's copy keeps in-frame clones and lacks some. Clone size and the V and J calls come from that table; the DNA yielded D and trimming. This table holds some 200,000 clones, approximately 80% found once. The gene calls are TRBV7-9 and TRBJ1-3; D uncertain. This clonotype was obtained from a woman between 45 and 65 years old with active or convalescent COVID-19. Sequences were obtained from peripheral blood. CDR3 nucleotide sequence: TGTGCCAGCAGCTTAGCGCCGGGAGGAGGAAACACCATATATTTT. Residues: CASSLAPGGGNTIYF.